Below are 32 T cell receptor beta chains sequenced from a single sample in a study of T cells after yellow fever vaccination. A single record per CDR3 protein comes from TCRdb applying MiXCR to the 5' RACE reads. Here the sample spans under 600,000 distinct CDR3 sequences, roughly 13% being singletons. Here the sequenced sample was PBMCs, taken on the day of the yellow fever booster vaccination. The receptors here all came from a man in his thirties or forties who received the YFV17D yellow fever vaccine.

The rearrangement uses TRBV19 and TRBJ2-5, with 9 bases matching TRBD2. The CDR3 consists of 14 residues. Per the germline V gene, CDR1 is LNHDA and CDR2 is SQIVND (reference sequence). V shed 3 bases, J shed 3 bases, and the junction held 2 bases outside the gene matches. CDR3 DNA sequence: TGTGCCAGTAGTATTATAGCGGGGGAAGAGACCCAGTACTTC. Protein: CASSIIAGEETQYF.

V usage is TRBV6-2 or TRBV6-3 and J usage is TRBJ2-7; weak D call: TRBD1 (5 bases). This CDR3 is 13 amino acids long. Germline CDR1 and CDR2: MNHEY and SVGEGT. Between the trimmed V and J ends, which lost 2 bases and 3 bases, there was a span of 8 bases. This chain's CDR3 is CASSYQGNYEQYF. CDR3 sequence (DNA): TGTGCCAGCAGTTACCAGGGCAACTACGAGCAGTACTTC.

The rearrangement uses TRBV29-1 and TRBJ2-1; D may be TRBD2 (8 bases). Germline V lookup: CDR1 SQVTM, CDR2 ANQGSEA. Between the trimmed V and J ends, which lost 8 bases and 0 bases, there was a span of 23 bases. This CDR3 contains 17 residues. The CDR3 loop reads CSPGGLGGGSSYNEQFF. The CDR3 DNA reads as TGCAGCCCAGGGGGACTAGGCGGTGGGAGCTCCTACAATGAGCAGTTCTTC.

This clonotype occurred many times. V usage is TRBV7-2 and J usage is TRBJ2-2; 7 bases map to TRBD2. Germline V CDR1 and CDR2: SGHTA, FQGNSA. The J segment lost 8 bases and the V segment lost 2 bases, leaving 11 bases of the junction unmatched. The CDR3 consists of 16 residues. The CDR3, as DNA: TGTGCCAGCAGCTTAAGCGGGACCACCCTTCCGGGGGAGCTGTTTTTT. Translating gives CASSLSGTTLPGELFF.

This clonotype showed up just a few times. The chain uses TRBV12-5 and TRBJ2-1; the D is unclear. The CDR3 consists of 17 residues. Germline CDR1 and CDR2: LGHNT and FRNRAP. The germline V and J ends were trimmed by 3 bases and 0 bases, with 15 bases remaining between them. As DNA, the CDR3 is TGTGCTAGTGGTTTAAAGCCACGAGGTGGCTCCTACAATGAGCAGTTCTTC. The encoded protein is CASGLKPRGGSYNEQFF.

V gene TRBV20-1 combines with J gene TRBJ1-6; possible D gene TRBD1, 6 bases. Germline V lookup: CDR1 DFQATT, CDR2 SNEGSKA (reference sequence). The CDR3 sequence is 12 residues long. The V and J ends lost 6 bases and 14 bases respectively, with 17 bases between them. In nucleotides, the CDR3 is TGCAGTGCCACCCGGGGGCGTGACACCCTCCACTTT. Translating it yields CSATRGRDTLHF.

The chain is built from TRBV3-1 and TRBJ2-7; no reliable D call. The V end lost 1 base, the J end lost 6 bases, and 19 bases lay between the germline ends. CDR3 length: 16 amino acids. Germline CDR1 LGHDT, CDR2 YNNKEL (reference sequence). CDR3 nucleotide sequence: TGTGCCAGCAGCCAAGGCTTGAGGTTTCCTCCGGTCGAGCAGTACTTC. It encodes CASSQGLRFPPVEQYF.

J is TRBJ2-7 and V is TRBV4-2; the D is unclear. The CDR3 length is 12 residues. The germline V gene encodes CDR1 LGHNA and CDR2 YNFKEQ. V gave up 0 bases and J gave up 5 bases, with 5 bases separating them. The CDR3 spells CASSQDIHEQYF. DNA of the CDR3: TGTGCCAGCAGCCAAGATATCCACGAGCAGTACTTC.

In its sample, this clonotype was seen a few times. The J gene is TRBJ2-4, the V gene TRBV12-3 or TRBV12-4; TRBD2 agrees at 8 bases. This CDR3 is 16 amino acids long. The V segment lost 5 bases and the J segment 0 bases; nucleotides outside the gene matches: 6. Here the CDR3 reads CASSALAGGAKNIQYF. CDR3 DNA: TGTGCCAGCAGTGCCTTGGCGGGGGGAGCCAAAAACATTCAGTACTTC.

The chain employs TRBV6-5 and TRBJ2-7; D is unclear. CDR1 is MNHEY, CDR2 SVGAGI, per germline. The CDR3 covers 16 residues. With 3 bases removed from V and 6 bases from J, the gap between germline ends came to 21 bases. The DNA for the CDR3 is TGTGCCAGCAGTTATGTTACCTTGGGAATATCTTCCGAGCAGTACTTC. The encoded protein is CASSYVTLGISSEQYF.

This clonotype appeared a single time. This rearrangement joins TRBV6-2 or TRBV6-3 to TRBJ2-1, with a weak D call TRBD2 (6 bases). With 8 bases removed from V and 12 bases from J, the gap between germline ends came to 26 bases. The length of the CDR3 is 15 residues. The germline CDR1 and CDR2 sequences are MNHEY and SVGEGT. CDR3 residues: CASGEVEGFPKVQFF. As DNA, the CDR3 is TGTGCCAGCGGGGAGGTAGAGGGTTTTCCCAAAGTGCAGTTCTTC.

This rearrangement joins TRBV28 to TRBJ2-1; 11 bases align to TRBD2. The V and J ends lost 0 bases and 7 bases, in that order; junction bases with no gene match: 8. The CDR3 is 17 residues long. Germline lookup yields CDR1 MDHEN and CDR2 SYDVKM. CDR3 residues: CASSLWRTSGLGNEQFF. The CDR3 bases are TGTGCCAGCAGTTTATGGCGGACTAGCGGGTTGGGAAATGAGCAGTTCTTC.

The chain combines TRBV5-8 with TRBJ1-1; the D gene is possibly TRBD1 (6 bases). The CDR3 consists of 15 residues. Trimming removed 5 bases at V and 0 bases at J, with 14 bases between. Germline V gene lookup returns CDR1 SGHTS and CDR2 YDEGEE. Here the CDR3 DNA reads TGTGCCAGCAGATTTAGGACAGTTATGAACACTGAAGCTTTCTTT. Translating it yields CASRFRTVMNTEAFF.

The chain links TRBV7-9 to TRBJ2-3, with no clear D. Germline lookup yields CDR1 SEHNR and CDR2 FQNEAQ (reference sequence). This CDR3 contains 15 residues. The V and J ends lost 0 bases and 3 bases respectively, with 10 bases between them. As DNA, the CDR3 is TGTGCCAGCAGCTTAGCGTTCCTCGGGACAGATACGCAGTATTTT. The encoded protein is CASSLAFLGTDTQYF.

The chain recombines TRBV18 with TRBJ1-5; D is uncertain. The CDR3 runs to 16 residues. Germline CDR1 reads KGHSH; CDR2 reads LQKENI. V was pared by 0 bases and J by 2 bases, with 11 bases between. As DNA, the CDR3 is TGTGCCAGCTCACCACCGGCGGGAGTTGGCAATCAGCCCCAGCATTTT. This sequence encodes CASSPPAGVGNQPQHF.

DNA of the CDR3: TGCAGTGCTAGGAGAATGGGGCAGGGGAGCTCCTATAATTCACCCCTCCACTTT. This encodes CSARRMGQGSSYNSPLHF. The genes are TRBV20-1 and TRBJ1-6, with a tentative D call TRBD1 (6 bases). This CDR3 has 18 amino acids. The V gene lost 3 bases and the J gene lost 0 bases, with 18 bases spanning the gap. Germline V CDR1 and CDR2: DFQATT, SNEGSKA (reference sequence).

DNA of the CDR3: TGTGCCAGCAGTACAGGGGGTGCGGACTATGGCTACACCTTC. It specifies CASSTGGADYGYTF. The chain carries TRBV6-1 and TRBJ1-2, with 8 bases identical to TRBD1. This CDR3 comprises 14 residues. Germline lookup yields CDR1 MNHNS and CDR2 SASEGT. The V gene end was trimmed by 5 bases and the J gene end by 3 bases; junction bases not matched to a gene: 5.

This clonotype has just a few counts. This rearrangement joins TRBV30 to TRBJ2-2; D may be TRBD1 (6 bases). This CDR3 is 16 amino acids long. With 1 base removed from V and 4 bases from J, the gap between germline ends came to 16 bases. Germline lookup yields CDR1 GTSNPN and CDR2 SVGIG (reference sequence). As DNA, the CDR3 is TGTGCCTGGAGTGGATTCAGGGGTGGTGGCACCGGGGAGCTGTTTTTT. It encodes CAWSGFRGGGTGELFF.

This clonotype was counted only a few times. V usage is TRBV9 and J usage is TRBJ2-3, with 9 nucleotides matching TRBD2. V was clipped by 0 bases and J by 0 bases; unmatched bases: 5. The CDR3 spans 17 residues. From germline, CDR1 is SGDLS and CDR2 YYNGEE. The CDR3 DNA reads TGTGCCAGCAGCGTAGTCGGTACTAGCGGGAGCACAGATACGCAGTATTTT. As protein: CASSVVGTSGSTDTQYF.

V is TRBV19 and J is TRBJ1-5; 8 bases are a match to TRBD1. The CDR3 has 15 amino acids. Germline CDR1 LNHDA, CDR2 SQIVND (reference sequence). J was trimmed by 2 bases and V by 5 bases; bases with no gene match: 5. In nucleotides, the CDR3 is TGTGCCAGTAGTGGGTCAGGGGGCGGCAATCAGCCCCAGCATTTT. Amino acids: CASSGSGGGNQPQHF.

This rearrangement joins TRBV18 to TRBJ2-3; D possibly corresponds to TRBD1 (6 bases). The CDR3 extends over 14 amino acids. Germline CDR1 reads KGHSH; CDR2 reads LQKENI. V was shortened by 3 bases and J by 4 bases, with 11 bases between the two germline ends. As DNA, the CDR3 is TGTGCCAGCTCACCTCAGGGGCCCCCAGATACGCAGTATTTT. Translation gives CASSPQGPPDTQYF.

This clonotype was observed a handful of times. The chain links TRBV21-1 to TRBJ2-4; the table names TRBD1, a call not compared with the DNA. TRBV21-1 is described as a pseudogene. The length of the CDR3 is 15 residues. CDR3 in amino acids: CASPKERDLKNIQYF. The DNA of the CDR3 is TGTGCCAGCCCCAAGGAGAGGGATTTAAAAAACATTCAGTACTTC.

The V call is TRBV20-1, the J call TRBJ1-1, with D maybe TRBD1 (5 bases). This CDR3 contains 13 residues. Germline V gene data show CDR1 as DFQATT and CDR2 as SNEGSKA (reference sequence). V was cut by 6 bases and J by 2 bases, with 13 bases left in between. In nucleotides, the CDR3 is TGCAGTGCACCGAGCGACAGCAACACTGAAGCTTTCTTT. As protein: CSAPSDSNTEAFF.

This clonotype was observed a few times. V is TRBV4-1 and J is TRBJ2-7; D unclear. The ends were cut back, 0 bases at V and 9 bases at J, with 6 bases in the middle. The CDR3 is 11 amino acids. Germline V gene lookup returns CDR1 MGHRA and CDR2 YSYEKL. CDR3 residues: CASSQDRAQYF. The DNA of the CDR3 is TGCGCCAGCAGCCAAGATCGGGCGCAGTACTTC.

The sample holds many counts of this clonotype. The rearrangement links TRBV18 to TRBJ2-1, with D tentatively TRBD2 (6 bases). There are 15 residues in the CDR3. The germline gives CDR1 KGHSH, CDR2 LQKENI. The V end was cut by 5 bases, the J end by 1 base, with 12 bases between. The CDR3, as DNA: TGTGCCAGCTCATTAGCTAGCGTGTCCTACAATGAGCAGTTCTTC. Translated, it gives CASSLASVSYNEQFF.

This clonotype was counted ten times or more. This rearrangement joins TRBV5-1 to TRBJ2-2; TRBD1 aligns across 7 bases. The CDR3 spans 15 residues. Germline CDR1 reads SGHRS; CDR2 reads YFSETQ. Germline trimming cut 2 bases from V and 1 base from J; bases unmatched to any gene: 2. In DNA form, the CDR3 reads TGCGCCAGCAGCTTAGGGGACAGGAACACCGGGGAGCTGTTTTTT. Translating it yields CASSLGDRNTGELFF. Complete variable domain (other parts from reference TRBV5-1 and TRBJ2-2): KAGVTQTPRYLIKTRGQQVTLSCSPISGHRSVSWYQQTPGQGLQFLFEYFSETQRNKGNFPGRFSGRQFSNSRSEMNVSTLELGDSALYLCASSLGDRNTGELFFGEGSRLTVL.

This clonotype was found a few times. This sequence joins TRBV25-1 and TRBJ1-1; TRBD1 might be the D (6 bases). Germline loops: CDR1 MGHDK, CDR2 SYGVNS. The CDR3 is 15 amino acids. V dropped 10 bases and J dropped 8 bases, with 26 bases sitting between them. CDR3 loop: CATRPDRGGRGEAFF. The CDR3 DNA sequence: TGTGCCACGAGGCCGGACCGGGGGGGGCGGGGAGAAGCTTTCTTT.

This clonotype appeared a few times. V gene TRBV29-1 combines with J gene TRBJ2-1; 11 bases match TRBD2. From germline, CDR1 is SQVTM and CDR2 ANQGSEA. The CDR3 is 16 residues long. J gave up 3 bases and V 5 bases, and 9 bases lay outside the gene matches. The CDR3 sequence: CSVLTSGRGGYNEQFF. CDR3 nucleotide sequence: TGCAGCGTTTTAACTAGCGGGAGAGGGGGCTACAATGAGCAGTTCTTC.

This chain links TRBV11-2 with TRBJ2-3; TRBD2 matches 13 bases. This CDR3 is built from 17 residues. Germline V gene data show CDR1 as SGHAT and CDR2 as FQNNGV. Trimming removed 5 bases from V and 2 bases from J; junction bases left unmatched: 7. For the CDR3, the DNA is TGTGCCAGCAGCAATCCGACTAGCGGGAGGACCACAGATACGCAGTATTTT. Amino acid sequence: CASSNPTSGRTTDTQYF. The entire variable domain, with the rest obtained from reference TRBV11-2 and TRBJ2-3, is as follows: EAGVAQSPRYKIIEKRQSVAFWCNPISGHATLYWYQQILGQGPKLLIQFQNNGVVDDSQLPKDRFSAERLKGVDSTLKIQPAKLEDSAVYLCASSNPTSGRTTDTQYFGPGTRLTVL.

V usage is TRBV27 and J usage is TRBJ2-7; weak D call: TRBD2 (6 bases). This CDR3 is built from 15 residues. Trimming took off 6 bases at V and 2 bases at J, with 17 bases between the two ends. Germline V gene data show CDR1 as MNHEY and CDR2 as SMNVEV (reference sequence). CDR3 in DNA: TGTGCCAGCAGAATCCGGGAGCTGGGCACCTACGAGCAGTACTTC. Its translation is CASRIRELGTYEQYF.

The table lists this clonotype with many counts. The chain is built from TRBV6-5 and TRBJ2-1; D is tentatively TRBD1 or TRBD2 (5 bases each). The CDR3 spans 16 residues. CDR1 and CDR2 from the germline V gene are MNHEY and SVGAGI. V was clipped by 0 bases and J by 6 bases, with 15 bases between them. DNA of the CDR3: TGTGCCAGCAGTTACTCGGGGGACCCGGAGCTCAATGAGCAGTTCTTC. Translated, it gives CASSYSGDPELNEQFF.

This clonotype was recorded a few times. V and J are TRBV20-1 and TRBJ2-3; TRBD2 is a possible D gene (6 bases). The germline CDR1 and CDR2 sequences are DFQATT and SNEGSKA (reference sequence). The V end was cut by 5 bases, the J end by 0 bases, with 15 bases between. The CDR3 is 15 residues long. CDR3 DNA: TGCAGTGCTGTCCGCGGGACGACAAGCACAGATACGCAGTATTTT. Its translation: CSAVRGTTSTDTQYF.